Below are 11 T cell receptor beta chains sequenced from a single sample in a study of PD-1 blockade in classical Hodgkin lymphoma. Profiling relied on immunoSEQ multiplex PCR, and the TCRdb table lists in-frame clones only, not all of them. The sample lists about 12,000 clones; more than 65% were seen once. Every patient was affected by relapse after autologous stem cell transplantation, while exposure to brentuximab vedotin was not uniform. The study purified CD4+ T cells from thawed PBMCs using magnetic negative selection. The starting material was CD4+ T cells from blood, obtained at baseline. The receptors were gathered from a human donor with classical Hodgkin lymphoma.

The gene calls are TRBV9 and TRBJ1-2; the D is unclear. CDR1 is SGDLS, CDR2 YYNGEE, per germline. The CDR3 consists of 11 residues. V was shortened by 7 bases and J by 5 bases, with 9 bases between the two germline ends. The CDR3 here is CASQRSYGYTF. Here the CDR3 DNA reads TGTGCCAGCCAGAGGAGTTATGGCTACACCTTC.

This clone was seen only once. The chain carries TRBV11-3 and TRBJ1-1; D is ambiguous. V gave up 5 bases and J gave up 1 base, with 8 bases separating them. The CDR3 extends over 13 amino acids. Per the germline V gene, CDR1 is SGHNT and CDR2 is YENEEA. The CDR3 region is CASSRTRNTEAFF. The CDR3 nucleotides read TGTGCCAGCAGCCGCACCAGGAACACTGAAGCTTTCTTT.

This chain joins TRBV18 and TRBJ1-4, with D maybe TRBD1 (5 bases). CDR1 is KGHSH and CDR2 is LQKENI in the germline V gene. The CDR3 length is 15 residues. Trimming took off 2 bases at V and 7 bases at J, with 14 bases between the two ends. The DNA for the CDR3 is TGTGCCAGCTCACCAAACGCAGGGTTGGGTGAAAAACTGTTTTTT. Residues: CASSPNAGLGEKLFF.

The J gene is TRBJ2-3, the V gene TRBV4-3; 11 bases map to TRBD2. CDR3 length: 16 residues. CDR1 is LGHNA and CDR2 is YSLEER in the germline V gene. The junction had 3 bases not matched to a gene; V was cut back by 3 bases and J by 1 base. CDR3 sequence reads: CASSQLGLAGTDTQYF. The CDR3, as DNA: TGCGCCAGCAGCCAGTTGGGACTAGCGGGCACAGATACGCAGTATTTT.

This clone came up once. CDR3 sequence reads: CASSSGGPPAMNTEAFF. CDR3 coding DNA: TGTGCCAGCAGCTCGGGGGGCCCCCCGGCCATGAACACTGAAGCTTTCTTT. This chain connects TRBV5-4 to TRBJ1-1, with D possibly matching TRBD1 (6 bases). The CDR3 extends over 17 amino acids. Per the germline V gene, CDR1 is SGHNT and CDR2 is YYREEE (reference sequence). Trimming shortened V by 3 bases and J by 0 bases, and 18 bases separated the two germline ends.

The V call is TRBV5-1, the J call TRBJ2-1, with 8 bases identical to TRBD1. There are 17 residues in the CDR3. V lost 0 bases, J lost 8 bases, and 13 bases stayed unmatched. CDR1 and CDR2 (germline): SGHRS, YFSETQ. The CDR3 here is CASSLAITGTGHDEQFF. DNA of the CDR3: TGCGCCAGCAGCTTGGCGATAACCGGGACAGGTCACGATGAGCAGTTCTTC.

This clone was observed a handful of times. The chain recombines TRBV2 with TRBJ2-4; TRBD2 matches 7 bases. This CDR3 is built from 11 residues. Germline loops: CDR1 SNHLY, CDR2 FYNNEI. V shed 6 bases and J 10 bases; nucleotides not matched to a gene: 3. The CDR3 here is CASSLADIQYF. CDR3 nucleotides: TGTGCCAGCAGCCTAGCGGATATTCAGTACTTC.

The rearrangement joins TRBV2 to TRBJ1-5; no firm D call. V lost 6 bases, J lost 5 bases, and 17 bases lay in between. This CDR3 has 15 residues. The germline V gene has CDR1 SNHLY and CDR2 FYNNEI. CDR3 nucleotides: TGTGCCAGCAGGGCGAGGACTTTGGGTGATCAGCCCCAGCATTTT. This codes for CASRARTLGDQPQHF.

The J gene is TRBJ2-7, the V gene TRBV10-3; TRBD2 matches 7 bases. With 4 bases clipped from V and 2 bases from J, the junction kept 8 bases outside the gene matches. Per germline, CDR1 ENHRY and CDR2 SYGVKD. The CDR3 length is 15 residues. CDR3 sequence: CAISGGGVGPYEQYF. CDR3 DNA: TGTGCCATCAGTGGGGGGGGAGTGGGGCCCTACGAGCAGTACTTC.

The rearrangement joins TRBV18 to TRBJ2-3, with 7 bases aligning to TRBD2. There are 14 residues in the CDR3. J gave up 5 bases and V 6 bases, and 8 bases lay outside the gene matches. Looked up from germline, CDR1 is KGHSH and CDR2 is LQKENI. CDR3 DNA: TGTGCCAGCTCCCGCTGGACTAGGGAAGATACGCAGTATTTT. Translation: CASSRWTREDTQYF.

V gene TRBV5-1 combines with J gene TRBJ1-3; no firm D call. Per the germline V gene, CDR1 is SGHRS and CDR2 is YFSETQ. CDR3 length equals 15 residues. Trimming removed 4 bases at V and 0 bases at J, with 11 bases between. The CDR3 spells CASSPDGFSGNTIYF. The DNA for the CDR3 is TGCGCCAGCAGCCCCGACGGTTTCTCTGGAAACACCATATATTTT.